Shown below are 2 T cell receptor beta chains from a single sample sequenced in a study of blood T cell repertoires in COVID-19. The data were produced by immunoSEQ multiplex PCR, yet TCRdb's version contains in-frame clones alone and is incomplete. This repertoire shows approximately 150,000 clones, over 80% found once; its top ten account for 1.5% to 2%. Specimen: peripheral blood. These TCRs come from a woman between 50 and 59 years old with acute or convalescent COVID-19.

As DNA, the CDR3 is TGTGCCAGCAGCCTCGGACAGGGGGCCTACTATGGCTACACCTTC. This sequence encodes CASSLGQGAYYGYTF. The rearrangement joins TRBV5-5 to TRBJ1-2; TRBD1 matches at 11 bases. V was pared by 4 bases and J by 3 bases, with 5 bases of the junction left unmatched. The germline CDR1 and CDR2 sequences are SGHKS and YYEKEE (reference sequence). CDR3 length equals 15 residues.

The genes are TRBV7-2 and TRBJ1-2; tentative D call: TRBD1 (6 bases). Germline V lookup: CDR1 SGHTA, CDR2 FQGNSA. This CDR3 has 15 amino acids. V was clipped by 1 base and J by 3 bases, with 12 bases between them. CDR3 loop: CASSLGQVAYYGYTF. The CDR3 nucleotides are TGTGCCAGCAGCTTAGGACAGGTGGCGTACTATGGCTACACCTTC.